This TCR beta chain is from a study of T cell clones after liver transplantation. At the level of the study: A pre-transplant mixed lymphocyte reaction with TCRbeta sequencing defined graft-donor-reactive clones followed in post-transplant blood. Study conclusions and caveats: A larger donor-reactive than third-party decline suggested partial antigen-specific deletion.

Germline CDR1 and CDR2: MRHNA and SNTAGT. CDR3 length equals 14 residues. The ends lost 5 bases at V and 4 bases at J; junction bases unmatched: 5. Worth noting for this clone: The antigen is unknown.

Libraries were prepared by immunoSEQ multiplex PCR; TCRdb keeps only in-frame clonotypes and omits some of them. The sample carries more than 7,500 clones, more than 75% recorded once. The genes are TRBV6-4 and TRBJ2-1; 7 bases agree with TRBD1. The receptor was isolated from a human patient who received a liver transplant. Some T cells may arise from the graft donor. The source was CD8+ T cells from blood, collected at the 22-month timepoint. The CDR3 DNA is TGTGCCAGCAGTTCCAGGGGGTCTTACAATGAGCAGTTCTTC. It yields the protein CASSSRGSYNEQFF.